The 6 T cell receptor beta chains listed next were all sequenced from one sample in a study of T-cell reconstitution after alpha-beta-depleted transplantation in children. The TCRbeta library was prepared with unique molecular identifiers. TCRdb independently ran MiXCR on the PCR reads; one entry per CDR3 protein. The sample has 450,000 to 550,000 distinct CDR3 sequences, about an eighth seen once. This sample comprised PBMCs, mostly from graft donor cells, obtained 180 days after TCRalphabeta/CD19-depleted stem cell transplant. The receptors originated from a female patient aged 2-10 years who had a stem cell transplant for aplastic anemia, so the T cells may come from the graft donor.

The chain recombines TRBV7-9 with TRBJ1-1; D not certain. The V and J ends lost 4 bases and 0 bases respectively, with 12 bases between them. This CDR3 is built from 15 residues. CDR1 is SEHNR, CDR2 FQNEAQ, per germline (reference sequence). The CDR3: CASSYVLQMNTEAFF. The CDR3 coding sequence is TGTGCCAGCAGCTATGTCCTTCAGATGAACACTGAAGCTTTCTTT.

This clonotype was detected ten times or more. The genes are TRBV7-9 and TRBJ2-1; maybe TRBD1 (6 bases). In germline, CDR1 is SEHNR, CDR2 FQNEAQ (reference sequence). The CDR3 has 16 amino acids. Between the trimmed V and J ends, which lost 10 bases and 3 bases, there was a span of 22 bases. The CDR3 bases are TGTGCCACGGACGAGGCTGGACAGCCAAACTACAATGAGCAGTTCTTC. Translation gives CATDEAGQPNYNEQFF. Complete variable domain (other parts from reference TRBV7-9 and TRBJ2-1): DTGVSQNPRHKITKRGQNVTFRCDPISEHNRLYWYRQTLGQGPEFLTYFQNEAQLEKSRLLSDRFSAERPKGSFSTLEIQRTEQGDSAMYLCATDEAGQPNYNEQFFGPGTRLTVL.

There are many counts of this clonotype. The CDR3 DNA reads TGCAGCGTTCGGATGTACCAAGAGACCCAGTACTTC. The encoded protein is CSVRMYQETQYF. V and J are TRBV29-1 and TRBJ2-5, with no clear D. Germline CDR1 SQVTM, CDR2 ANQGSEA. V was trimmed by 5 bases and J by 0 bases, leaving 7 bases between them. This CDR3 is 12 amino acids long.

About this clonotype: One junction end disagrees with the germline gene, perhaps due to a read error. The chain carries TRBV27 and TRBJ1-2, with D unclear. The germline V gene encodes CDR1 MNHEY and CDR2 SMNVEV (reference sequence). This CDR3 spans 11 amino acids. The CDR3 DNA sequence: TGTGCCCGCAGTTTATTAAGTGGCTACACCTTC. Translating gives CARSLLSGYTF.

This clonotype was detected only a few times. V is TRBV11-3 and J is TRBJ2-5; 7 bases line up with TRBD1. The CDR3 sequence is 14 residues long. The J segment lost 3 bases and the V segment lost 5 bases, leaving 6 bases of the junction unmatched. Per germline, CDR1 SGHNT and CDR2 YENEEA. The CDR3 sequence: CASSPQGMEETQYF. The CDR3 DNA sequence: TGTGCCAGCAGCCCACAGGGGATGGAAGAGACCCAGTACTTC.

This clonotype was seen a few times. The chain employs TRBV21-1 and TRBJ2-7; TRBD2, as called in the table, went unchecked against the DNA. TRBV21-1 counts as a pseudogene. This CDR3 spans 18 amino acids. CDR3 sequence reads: CASSRRGRLAAPSYEQYV. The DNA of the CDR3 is TGTGCCAGCAGCCGGCGCGGCAGACTAGCGGCCCCTTCCTACGAGCAGTACGTC.